This TCR beta chain was retrieved from a study of blood T cell repertoires in COVID-19. Authors' methods: Nucleated cell counts were estimated from reference gene primer amplification. Repertoires were generated with immunoSEQ multiplex PCR, while TCRdb's copy carries only in-frame clones and drops some. The D gene and trimming were derived from the DNA, and the V and J assignments and clone size from that table. The data contain under 350,000 clones, under 90% of them seen just once; the ten biggest clones take up 7.5% to 10%. Trimming pared 8 bases from V and 6 bases from J, leaving 14 bases between. Per the germline V gene, CDR1 is MDHEN and CDR2 is SYDVKM. The CDR3 spans 12 residues.

The receptor was isolated from a woman in her forties or fifties who had recovered from COVID-19. Sequencing was done on a sample of peripheral blood. The chain employs TRBV28 and TRBJ2-7; D may be TRBD1 (6 bases). The CDR3 DNA reads TGTGCCAGCGATAGGGGGAAATCCGAGCAGTACTTC. This codes for CASDRGKSEQYF.